Reported below is one T cell receptor beta chain. Only in-frame clones appear in the TCRdb table, and some are missing; sequencing was by immunoSEQ multiplex PCR. The sample has nearly 55,000 clones, roughly 91% seen once; the top ten hold over 1.1%. Looked up from germline, CDR1 is MNHNY and CDR2 is SVGAGI (reference sequence). The ends lost 7 bases at V and 0 bases at J; junction bases unmatched: 5. This CDR3 has 16 amino acids. This sample is part of a study of OX40 agonist ivuxolimab in advanced cancers. Sample: CD4+ or CD8+ T cells sorted from blood, taken in a trial of the OX40 agonist ivuxolimab. This sequence originates from an adult with an advanced solid tumor such as melanoma, head and neck, liver or kidney cancer. The J gene is TRBJ2-1, the V gene TRBV6-6; 11 nucleotides agree with TRBD2. The CDR3 region is CASTGSGGASYNEQFF. In DNA form, the CDR3 reads TGTGCCAGCACGGGTAGCGGGGGGGCCTCCTACAATGAGCAGTTCTTC.